Shown below are 2 T cell receptor beta chains from a single sample sequenced in a study of blood T cell repertoires in COVID-19. Clones were read by immunoSEQ multiplex PCR, and TCRdb kept only the in-frame ones, dropping some. This table holds tens of thousands of clones, 85% found once. The sequenced sample was peripheral blood. All receptors derive from a man older than 75 with acute or convalescent COVID-19.

The chain links TRBV19 to TRBJ1-2; D ambiguous. The germline V and J ends were trimmed by 7 bases and 1 base, with 13 bases remaining between them. The CDR3 extends over 14 amino acids. Germline CDR1 LNHDA, CDR2 SQIVND (reference sequence). The CDR3 sequence: CASTPQRDNYGYTF. The CDR3 region has the DNA TGTGCCAGTACCCCCCAGCGAGATAACTATGGCTACACCTTC. Combining the CDR3 with reference TRBV19 and TRBJ1-2 gives the whole variable domain DGGITQSPKYLFRKEGQNVTLSCEQNLNHDAMYWYRQDPGQGLRLIYYSQIVNDFQKGDIAEGYSVSREKKESFPLTVTSAQKNPTAFYLCASTPQRDNYGYTFGSGTRLTVV.

This chain uses TRBV12-3 or TRBV12-4 with TRBJ1-1, with D unclear. V dropped 6 bases and J dropped 0 bases, with 5 bases sitting between them. The CDR3 is 12 residues long. CDR3 protein: CASRIMNTEAFF. DNA for the CDR3: TGTGCCAGCAGAATTATGAACACTGAAGCTTTCTTT.